The 17 T cell receptor beta chains below were found in one sample sequenced in a study of tumor-infiltrating lymphocytes in primary liver carcinoma. Synthesis of TCR beta cDNA was carried out from 500 ng total RNA with a constant-region primer. Construction of TCR beta libraries relied on three successive nested multiplex PCR rounds employing slightly modified ARM-PCR. The study ran its first two PCR rounds for around 10 cycles each, using TRBV1-TRBV30 forward primers and a C-beta reverse primer. MiXCR, applied by TCRdb to the multiplex PCR reads, yields one record per CDR3 protein. In the table there are 100,000 or so distinct CDR3 sequences, roughly 80% of which are singletons. Scientists recovered RNA and DNA together from roughly 20-30 mg of unsorted bulk tissue. Sequencing was performed on liver tumor tissue from sampling region 3. Subset indicated: tumor region T3, left-lateral pole. Receptors originate from a man between 40 and 49 years old with primary liver carcinoma and hepatitis B virus infection.

About this clonotype itself: A much larger clone lies a single base off, so this may be a read error. The chain couples TRBV7-3 to TRBJ2-2, with D hard to call. In germline, CDR1 is SGHTA, CDR2 FQGTGA. The CDR3 is 17 residues long. In DNA form, the CDR3 reads TGTGCCTGCAGCCACGACGAGGCGGTCGCGAACACCGGGGAGCTGTTTTTT. It encodes CACSHDEAVANTGELFF.

A note on this clonotype: Likely a read error: the CDR3 ends without its conserved phenylalanine or tryptophan. Because the CDR3's place on the DNA is in doubt, the DNA is left out and the CDR3 is given as listed by TCRdb. This chain links TRBV29-1 with TRBJ2-7. Germline CDR1 is SQVTM and CDR2 is ANQGSEA. The CDR3 adds up to 12 amino acids, both ends counted. This chain's CDR3 is CSAGWGNHEQYI.

As concerns this clonotype: The conserved phenylalanine or tryptophan is not found at the CDR3 terminus, so this likely reflects a read error. The rearrangement joins TRBV20-1 to TRBJ2-7; D is unclear. The CDR3 sequence is 12 residues long. V was trimmed by 3 bases and J by 9 bases, leaving 15 bases between them. Germline V gene lookup returns CDR1 DFQATT and CDR2 SNEGSKA (reference sequence). The CDR3 is CSASVEGATQYY. Written as DNA, the CDR3 is TGCAGTGCTAGTGTAGAAGGAGCGACGCAGTACTAC.

The J gene is TRBJ1-1, the V gene TRBV29-1; D not resolved. Looked up from germline, CDR1 is SQVTM and CDR2 is ANQGSEA. The CDR3 runs 14 residues. The DNA for the CDR3 is TGCGGTGTCCGCCCGTCCGGGAGAAACACTGAAGCTTTCTTT. This sequence encodes CGVRPSGRNTEAFF.

The rearrangement uses TRBV7-2 and TRBJ2-5; 7 nucleotides line up with TRBD2. The trim removed 5 bases at V and 1 base at J, leaving 10 bases unmatched. The CDR3 extends over 16 amino acids. CDR1 is SGHTA, CDR2 FQGNSA, per germline. The CDR3 protein is CASSPGQREGQETQYF. As DNA, the CDR3 is TGTGCCAGCAGCCCGGGCCAGCGGGAAGGCCAAGAGACCCAGTACTTC. Full variable domain (rest looked up from reference TRBV7-2 and TRBJ2-5): GAGVSQSPSNKVTEKGKDVELRCDPISGHTALYWYRQSLGQGLEFLIYFQGNSAPDKSGLPSDRFSAERTGGSVSTLTIQRTQQEDSAVYLCASSPGQREGQETQYFGPGTRLLVL.

Points on this clonotype: A read error may produce the germline difference seen at one junction end. The chain links TRBV7-8 to TRBJ2-2; 8 bases fit TRBD2. The germline V gene encodes CDR1 SGHVS and CDR2 FQNEAQ. This CDR3 region has 15 residues. The CDR3 loop reads CAGSPSGRTCGELFF. In DNA form, the CDR3 reads TGTGCCGGCAGCCCGAGCGGGAGAACGTGCGGGGAGCTGTTTTTT.

By sample fraction, this clonotype is medium-sized. The chain carries TRBV29-1 and TRBJ2-5; the D call may be TRBD1 or TRBD2 (5 bases each). This CDR3 has 14 amino acids. V was clipped by 0 bases and J by 1 base, with 9 bases between them. Germline V gene sequence: CDR1 SQVTM, CDR2 ANQGSEA. The CDR3 DNA sequence: TGCAGCGTTGAAGATGGGACGTCCCAAGAGACCCAGTACTTC. Amino acids: CSVEDGTSQETQYF.

The chain has TRBV4-1 and TRBJ1-3, with D tentatively TRBD1 (5 bases). Trimming cost V 6 bases and J 3 bases, with 15 bases left between them. Looked up from germline, CDR1 is MGHRA and CDR2 is YSYEKL. The CDR3 runs to 15 residues. CDR3 nucleotides: TGCGCCAGCAGTCCTACAAGGGGTATTGGAAACACCATATATTTT. This codes for CASSPTRGIGNTIYF.

As for this clonotype: Given the absence of the conserved phenylalanine or tryptophan at the CDR3 end, a read error is likely. The rearrangement uses TRBV6-1 and TRBJ1-5; D unclear. The CDR3 length is 14 residues. In germline, CDR1 is MNHNS, CDR2 SASEGT. CDR3 sequence (DNA): TGTGTCAACAGTGAGGCGAGGGAAAAGGCGCCCCAGCATTAT. Its translation is CVNSEAREKAPQHY.

The V call is TRBV6-5, the J call TRBJ2-2; a possible D gene is TRBD2 (5 bases). The CDR3 spans 14 residues. The germline gives CDR1 MNHEY, CDR2 SVGAGI. The germline V and J ends were trimmed by 5 bases and 7 bases, with 14 bases remaining between them. CDR3 bases: TGTGCCAGCAGTCCCGGCGACGGAGGCGGGGAGCTGTTTTTT. Translated: CASSPGDGGGELFF.

About this clonotype: Sequence at one end of the junction differs from germline and may be a read error. The chain couples TRBV12-3 or TRBV12-4 to TRBJ2-5, with a tentative D call TRBD1 (5 bases). The CDR3 contains 15 residues. CDR3 in amino acids: CASSPWIGVEETQYF. CDR3 nucleotides: TGTGCCAGCAGCCCCTGGATAGGGGTCGAAGAGACCCAGTATTTC.

Comment on this clonotype: Without the conserved terminal phenylalanine or tryptophan, this CDR3 likely stems from a read error. The rearrangement links TRBV11-2 to TRBJ1-2; D ambiguous. CDR3 length equals 13 residues. Germline V CDR1 and CDR2: SGHAT, FQNNGV. V shed 0 bases and J shed 7 bases, with 9 bases lying between them. CDR3: CASSLDRVSGYTL. The CDR3 nucleotides read TGTGCCAGCAGCTTAGATCGTGTCAGTGGCTACACCCTC.

Turning to this clonotype: Given the absence of the conserved phenylalanine or tryptophan at the CDR3 end, a read error is likely. The rearrangement joins TRBV7-9 to TRBJ2-5, with D tentatively TRBD1 (5 bases). This CDR3 contains 14 residues. The germline gives CDR1 SEHNR, CDR2 FQNEAQ (reference sequence). Trimming left V 2 bases short and J 3 bases short, with 10 bases between. The CDR3 is CASSLSREEETQYY. The CDR3 DNA reads TGTGCCAGCAGCTTATCCAGGGAAGAAGAGACCCAGTACTAC.

The chain is built from TRBV4-2 and TRBJ2-3, with TRBD2 identical over 11 bases. V dropped 2 bases and J dropped 15; count of bases not matched to a gene: 25. The CDR3 consists of 19 residues. In germline, CDR1 is LGHNA, CDR2 YNFKEQ. Written as DNA, the CDR3 is TGTGCCAGCAGCCAATGGGTAGCGGGAGGGCCGGTTGGGACAGATATGCAATATTTT. Its protein is CASSQWVAGGPVGTDMQYF.

The rearrangement joins TRBV11-2 to TRBJ1-2; D gene uncertain. The V gene lost 6 bases and the J gene lost 11 bases, with 10 bases spanning the gap. This CDR3 has 10 residues. Germline values: CDR1 SGHAT, CDR2 FQNNGV. The CDR3 DNA reads TGTGCCAGCAGACCCAATAGTTACACCTTC. It codes for CASRPNSYTF.

The chain is built from TRBV29-1 and TRBJ2-2; D not resolved. V was clipped by 7 bases and J by 5 bases, with 11 bases between them. The CDR3 covers 12 residues. CDR1 and CDR2 from the germline V gene are SQVTM and ANQGSEA. The DNA for the CDR3 is TGCAGCGGAGTGATAGGGACCGGGGAGCTGTTTTTT. Its protein product is CSGVIGTGELFF.

Concerning this clonotype itself: A read error may produce the germline difference seen at one junction end. CDR3 sequence (DNA): TGTGCCAGCAGTGATGCGGGGATAGCCAAAAACATTCAGCACTTT. This translates into CASSDAGIAKNIQHF. The rearrangement uses TRBV6-1 and TRBJ2-4; D may be TRBD2 (6 bases). This CDR3 is built from 15 residues. Germline CDR1 MNHNS, CDR2 SASEGT.